This T cell receptor (beta chain) was sequenced for a study of blood T cells in healthy people across ages. This clonotype appeared a single time. The CDR3 is made up of 14 amino acids. Trimming removed 6 bases from V and 1 base from J, with 15 bases in between. Germline V gene sequence: CDR1 SQVTM, CDR2 ANQGSEA. Through a sample-barcoded 5' primer and a J-beta primer mix, a second PCR was run for roughly 6 to 11 cycles. TCRdb passed the 5' RACE reads through MiXCR, listing each CDR3 protein once. The top ten clones hold roughly 7% of a sample with about 1,400,000 distinct CDR3 sequences, around 55% of them seen once.

The clonotype originates from a young man in good health. The specimen was blood. This chain uses TRBV29-1 with TRBJ1-1; D is unresolved. CDR3 region: CSVGPRLQNTEAFF. DNA of the CDR3: TGCAGCGTGGGCCCCAGACTTCAGAACACTGAAGCTTTCTTT. Combining the CDR3 with reference TRBV29-1 and TRBJ1-1 gives the whole variable domain SAVISQKPSRDICQRGTSLTIQCQVDSQVTMMFWYRQQPGQSLTLIATANQGSEATYESGFVIDKFPISRPNLTFSTLTVSNMSPEDSSIYLCSVGPRLQNTEAFFGQGTRLTVV.